One sample yielded the 8 T cell receptor beta chains listed below, sequenced in a study of T cells after yellow fever vaccination. TCRdb reprocessed the 5' RACE reads with MiXCR, giving one entry per CDR3 protein. Of 95,000 to 150,000 distinct CDR3 sequences in the sample, approximately 14% were seen once. Material: CD8+ T cells sorted from PBMCs, obtained 5 days after the yellow fever booster vaccination. Receptors were obtained from a man aged 18 to 29 who received the YFV17D yellow fever vaccine.

The CDR3 is CASSARGSTDTQYF. In nucleotides, the CDR3 is TGTGCCAGCAGCGCTAGGGGGAGCACAGATACGCAGTATTTT. V gene TRBV5-4 combines with J gene TRBJ2-3; TRBD1 might be the D (6 bases). The germline V gene has CDR1 SGHNT and CDR2 YYREEE (reference sequence). Deletions cut 4 bases from V and 0 bases from J, with 9 bases between. The CDR3 has 14 amino acids.

This chain links TRBV5-4 with TRBJ2-3, with 7 bases that match TRBD2. The ends lost 10 bases at V and 0 bases at J; junction bases unmatched: 5. This CDR3 is 13 amino acids long. Germline V gene lookup returns CDR1 SGHNT and CDR2 YYREEE (reference sequence). Here the CDR3 DNA reads TGTGCCTGGGAGGGGACGAGCACAGATACGCAGTATTTT. Its protein is CAWEGTSTDTQYF.

This chain connects TRBV25-1 to TRBJ2-1, with 9 bases that match TRBD1. The CDR3 sequence is 11 residues long. After removal of 8 bases from V and 14 bases from J, the junction contained 7 bases not matched to a gene. CDR1 is MGHDK and CDR2 is SYGVNS in the germline V gene. This CDR3 is CASGKTGGEFF. CDR3 bases: TGTGCCAGCGGAAAAACAGGGGGCGAGTTCTTC.

J is TRBJ2-3 and V is TRBV2, with 9 positions matching TRBD2. Looked up from germline, CDR1 is SNHLY and CDR2 is FYNNEI. With V trimmed by 1 base and J by 0 bases, 2 bases remained unmatched. CDR3 length: 16 amino acids. CDR3 amino acids: CASSEGLAGSTDTQYF. CDR3 DNA: TGTGCCAGCAGTGAAGGTCTAGCGGGGAGCACAGATACGCAGTATTTT.

V is TRBV25-1 and J is TRBJ2-7; D is possibly TRBD1 or TRBD2 (5 bases each). CDR1 MGHDK and CDR2 SYGVNS come from the germline V gene. This CDR3 is built from 15 residues. Trimming took off 1 base at V and 6 bases at J, with 16 bases between the two ends. In DNA, the CDR3 is TGTGCCAGCAGTGAATCTGTCGGGACCCGAGGCGAGCAGTACTTC. It encodes CASSESVGTRGEQYF.

This clonotype has a handful of counts. This sequence joins TRBV5-1 and TRBJ2-7; 7 bases align to TRBD2. With V trimmed by 3 bases and J by 2 bases, 8 bases remained unmatched. Germline V CDR1 and CDR2: SGHRS, YFSETQ. This CDR3 spans 15 amino acids. The CDR3 coding sequence is TGCGCCAGCAGCTCCAGCAGCCGGGGGGCCTACGAGCAGTACTTC. It specifies CASSSSSRGAYEQYF.

The chain couples TRBV14 to TRBJ2-3; D is unclear. Trimming took off 6 bases at V and 4 bases at J, with 26 bases between the two ends. This CDR3 spans 18 amino acids. Germline loops: CDR1 SGHDN, CDR2 FVKESK. The CDR3 sequence: CASRASQDWGSGPDTQYF. The CDR3 bases are TGTGCCAGCAGAGCGAGCCAAGATTGGGGTAGTGGCCCAGATACGCAGTATTTT.

The genes are TRBV20-1 and TRBJ1-5; D is unclear. The V end was cut by 5 bases, the J end by 8 bases, with 16 bases between. CDR1 is DFQATT and CDR2 is SNEGSKA in the germline V gene (reference sequence). There are 13 residues in the CDR3. The CDR3 is CSAEGGHLEPQHF. For the CDR3, the DNA is TGCAGTGCTGAGGGAGGCCACCTTGAGCCCCAGCATTTT.